The rows below give T cell receptor beta chains drawn from one sample of a study of beta chain features in type 1 diabetes. Sequencing used immunoSEQ multiplex PCR; TCRdb keeps in-frame clones, though not all of them. The sample includes more than 150,000 clones, around an eighth of them seen just once. The specimen sequenced was central memory CD4+ T cells from blood. These receptors all come from a woman in her late teens or twenties in good health. CDR3s include the opening cysteine and the closing phenylalanine or tryptophan. D genes are given only for firm matches. Size tells how often a clone was seen (once, few, many) or the class of an expanded clone, and some rows leave it out.

J gene: TRBJ2-5
clone size: few
D gene: TRBD1
V gene: TRBV7-2
CDR3 protein: CASSLGGRGGAETQYF
CDR3 DNA: TGTGCCAGCAGCTTAGGGGGGCGAGGGGGCGCGGAGACCCAGTACTTC

J gene: TRBJ1-2
clone size: NA
D gene: NA
V gene: TRBV28
CDR3 protein: CASSPEVWHGYTF
CDR3 DNA: TGTGCCAGCAGTCCAGAAGTGTGGCATGGCTACACCTTC

J gene: TRBJ1-2
clone size: NA
D gene: NA
V gene: TRBV18
CDR3 protein: CASSPGGSYGYTF
CDR3 DNA: TGTGCCAGCTCACCAGGGGGCAGCTATGGCTACACCTTC

J gene: TRBJ1-5
clone size: few
D gene: TRBD1
V gene: TRBV2
CDR3 protein: CASGTDLNQPQHF
CDR3 DNA: TGTGCCAGCGGGACAGACCTAAATCAGCCCCAGCATTTT

J gene: TRBJ2-3
clone size: few
D gene: TRBD1
V gene: TRBV27
CDR3 protein: CASSLDRGQGTQYF
CDR3 DNA: TGTGCCAGCAGTTTGGACAGGGGGCAGGGTACGCAGTATTTT

J gene: TRBJ1-1
clone size: NA
D gene: TRBD1
V gene: TRBV7-2
CDR3 protein: CASSLTGGNTEAFF
CDR3 DNA: TGTGCCAGCAGCTTAACAGGGGGTAACACTGAAGCTTTCTTT

J gene: TRBJ1-3
clone size: NA
D gene: NA
V gene: TRBV30
CDR3 protein: CAWSTPGSGNTIYF
CDR3 DNA: TGTGCCTGGAGTACCCCAGGCTCTGGAAACACCATATATTTT

J gene: TRBJ1-2
clone size: few
D gene: NA
V gene: TRBV14
CDR3 protein: CASSQAGTRGHYTF
CDR3 DNA: TGTGCCAGCAGCCAAGCCGGGACTCGGGGTCACTACACCTTC

J gene: TRBJ1-5
clone size: few
D gene: NA
V gene: TRBV5-1
CDR3 protein: CASSLDRSNQPQHF
CDR3 DNA: TGCGCCAGCAGCTTGGACAGGTCCAATCAGCCCCAGCATTTT

J gene: TRBJ2-1
clone size: NA
D gene: TRBD1
V gene: TRBV5-4
CDR3 protein: CASSSQGAVYNEQFF
CDR3 DNA: TGTGCCAGCAGCTCGCAGGGGGCGGTCTACAATGAGCAGTTCTTC

J gene: TRBJ2-3
clone size: few
D gene: TRBD2
V gene: TRBV7-2
CDR3 protein: CASSGLAGGPSTDTQYF
CDR3 DNA: TGTGCCAGCAGCGGCCTAGCGGGAGGGCCGAGCACAGATACGCAGTATTTT

J gene: TRBJ1-2
clone size: NA
D gene: NA
V gene: TRBV28
CDR3 protein: CASSFHSLPLANYGYTF
CDR3 DNA: TGTGCCAGCAGTTTCCATTCCCTTCCACTCGCTAACTATGGCTACACCTTC

J gene: TRBJ2-7
clone size: few
D gene: NA
V gene: TRBV28
CDR3 protein: CASLRQNSYEQYF
CDR3 DNA: TGTGCCAGCCTGCGACAGAATTCCTACGAGCAGTACTTC

J gene: TRBJ2-5
clone size: few
D gene: NA
V gene: TRBV6-5
CDR3 protein: CASRPGRRRETQYF
CDR3 DNA: TGTGCCAGCAGACCTGGACGGAGGCGAGAGACCCAGTACTTC

J gene: TRBJ2-3
clone size: few
D gene: NA
V gene: TRBV10-3
CDR3 protein: CAISTGQRTDTQYF
CDR3 DNA: TGTGCCATCAGCACAGGACAGCGCACAGATACGCAGTATTTT

J gene: TRBJ1-2
clone size: few
D gene: NA
V gene: TRBV29-1
CDR3 protein: CSVEKGGIWNYGYTF
CDR3 DNA: TGCAGCGTTGAGAAAGGAGGGATCTGGAACTATGGCTACACCTTC

J gene: TRBJ2-1
clone size: NA
D gene: TRBD1
V gene: TRBV11-1
CDR3 protein: CASSLEGQGLNEQFF
CDR3 DNA: TGTGCCAGCAGCTTAGAGGGACAGGGCCTGAATGAGCAGTTCTTC

J gene: TRBJ2-5
clone size: few
D gene: TRBD1
V gene: TRBV7-2
CDR3 protein: CASSSRRTGPETQYF
CDR3 DNA: TGTGCCAGCAGCTCGAGGAGGACAGGGCCAGAGACCCAGTACTTC

J gene: TRBJ2-7
clone size: few
D gene: NA
V gene: TRBV10-3
CDR3 protein: CAISVKGDEQYF
CDR3 DNA: TGTGCCATCAGTGTTAAAGGAGACGAGCAGTACTTC

J gene: TRBJ2-5
clone size: many
D gene: NA
V gene: TRBV18
CDR3 protein: CASSPPAGLFEETQYF
CDR3 DNA: TGTGCCAGCTCACCACCAGCTGGTCTATTCGAAGAGACCCAGTACTTC

J gene: TRBJ2-1
clone size: NA
D gene: TRBD2
V gene: TRBV9
CDR3 protein: CASSPGLAGDDNEQFF
CDR3 DNA: TGTGCCAGCAGCCCGGGACTAGCGGGAGACGACAATGAGCAGTTCTTC

J gene: TRBJ1-1
clone size: NA
D gene: TRBD1
V gene: TRBV4-2
CDR3 protein: CASSQDLWDREWNTEAFF
CDR3 DNA: TGTGCCAGCAGCCAAGATCTGTGGGACAGGGAGTGGAACACTGAAGCTTTCTTT

J gene: TRBJ2-1
clone size: few
D gene: TRBD2
V gene: TRBV11-2
CDR3 protein: CASSSGTSGRGEQFF
CDR3 DNA: TGTGCCAGCAGCTCGGGGACTAGCGGCCGAGGTGAGCAGTTCTTC

J gene: TRBJ2-2
clone size: NA
D gene: NA
V gene: TRBV14
CDR3 protein: CASSQVLRTGELFF
CDR3 DNA: TGTGCCAGCAGCCAAGTACTAAGGACCGGGGAGCTGTTTTTT

J gene: TRBJ2-3
clone size: NA
D gene: TRBD1
V gene: TRBV29-1
CDR3 protein: CSVGTGTVTDTQYF
CDR3 DNA: TGCAGCGTTGGAACCGGGACAGTCACAGATACGCAGTATTTT

J gene: TRBJ2-1
clone size: few
D gene: TRBD2
V gene: TRBV30
CDR3 protein: CAWRFGLSGGYNEQFF
CDR3 DNA: TGTGCCTGGAGGTTTGGGCTTAGCGGGGGGTACAATGAGCAGTTCTTC

J gene: TRBJ2-5
clone size: few
D gene: TRBD2
V gene: TRBV6-5
CDR3 protein: CASMGGLKQTQYF
CDR3 DNA: TGTGCCAGCATGGGAGGGTTAAAACAGACCCAGTACTTC

J gene: TRBJ1-2
clone size: few
D gene: NA
V gene: TRBV6-5
CDR3 protein: CASSYSGSRDGYTF
CDR3 DNA: TGTGCCAGCAGTTACTCCGGGTCGAGAGATGGCTACACCTTC

J gene: TRBJ2-1
clone size: NA
D gene: TRBD2
V gene: TRBV11-3
CDR3 protein: CASSLLSGSGYNEQFF
CDR3 DNA: TGTGCCAGCAGCTTACTGAGCGGGAGTGGATACAATGAGCAGTTCTTC

J gene: TRBJ2-1
clone size: NA
D gene: TRBD1
V gene: TRBV30
CDR3 protein: CAWTHPGGNEQFF
CDR3 DNA: TGTGCCTGGACCCACCCAGGGGGCAATGAGCAGTTCTTC

J gene: TRBJ2-1
clone size: NA
D gene: NA
V gene: TRBV7-9
CDR3 protein: CASSRRQSPEQFF
CDR3 DNA: TGTGCCAGCAGCCGAAGACAGTCCCCTGAGCAGTTCTTC

J gene: TRBJ1-5
clone size: NA
D gene: NA
V gene: TRBV18
CDR3 protein: CASMESGNQPQHF
CDR3 DNA: TGTGCCAGCATGGAGTCAGGGAATCAGCCCCAGCATTTT

J gene: TRBJ2-7
clone size: once
D gene: TRBD1
V gene: TRBV7-8
CDR3 protein: CASSLAGWTGDHEQYF
CDR3 DNA: TGTGCCAGCAGCTTAGCGGGATGGACAGGGGACCACGAGCAGTACTTC

J gene: TRBJ2-1
clone size: few
D gene: TRBD2
V gene: TRBV29-1
CDR3 protein: CSVTTSGIVNEQFF
CDR3 DNA: TGCAGCGTGACGACTAGCGGGATAGTCAATGAGCAGTTCTTC

J gene: TRBJ2-3
clone size: NA
D gene: TRBD2
V gene: TRBV5-5
CDR3 protein: CASSTRTSGRGTDTQYF
CDR3 DNA: TGTGCCAGCAGCACCCGGACTAGCGGGAGAGGGACAGATACGCAGTATTTT

J gene: TRBJ2-3
clone size: few
D gene: TRBD2
V gene: TRBV5-6
CDR3 protein: CASRRAWREGTDTQYF
CDR3 DNA: TGTGCCAGCAGGCGTGCGTGGCGGGAGGGCACAGATACGCAGTATTTT

J gene: TRBJ1-1
clone size: NA
D gene: NA
V gene: TRBV7-9
CDR3 protein: CASSLTEIEAFF
CDR3 DNA: TGTGCCAGCAGCTTAACGGAGATTGAAGCTTTCTTT

J gene: TRBJ2-1
clone size: NA
D gene: TRBD2
V gene: TRBV7-3
CDR3 protein: CASSLGASGYNEQFF
CDR3 DNA: TGTGCCAGCAGCTTAGGGGCTAGCGGCTACAATGAGCAGTTCTTC

J gene: TRBJ2-5
clone size: few
D gene: NA
V gene: TRBV18
CDR3 protein: CASSPFQAQQETQYF
CDR3 DNA: TGTGCCAGCTCACCTTTCCAGGCTCAACAAGAGACCCAGTACTTC

J gene: TRBJ2-7
clone size: few
D gene: TRBD2
V gene: TRBV7-2
CDR3 protein: CASSRTSGPYEQYF
CDR3 DNA: TGTGCCAGCAGTCGGACTAGCGGCCCCTACGAGCAGTACTTC

J gene: TRBJ2-3
clone size: NA
D gene: NA
V gene: TRBV5-4
CDR3 protein: CASSLEAVSTDTQYF
CDR3 DNA: TGTGCCAGCAGCTTGGAGGCGGTTAGCACAGATACGCAGTATTTT

J gene: TRBJ2-5
clone size: few
D gene: TRBD2
V gene: TRBV29-1
CDR3 protein: CSVGISRAGGQETQYF
CDR3 DNA: TGCAGCGTTGGTATCTCCAGGGCGGGAGGGCAGGAGACCCAGTACTTC

J gene: TRBJ2-7
clone size: few
D gene: NA
V gene: TRBV6-6
CDR3 protein: CASSSSERAYYEQYF
CDR3 DNA: TGTGCCAGCAGCTCCTCCGAGCGGGCGTATTACGAGCAGTACTTC

J gene: TRBJ2-7
clone size: few
D gene: TRBD2
V gene: TRBV7-8
CDR3 protein: CASSYSGSRTYEQYF
CDR3 DNA: TGTGCCAGCAGCTATAGCGGGAGTAGGACCTACGAGCAGTACTTC

J gene: TRBJ2-1
clone size: NA
D gene: TRBD2
V gene: TRBV10-1
CDR3 protein: CASSEDSPAGVTNEQFF
CDR3 DNA: TGCGCCAGCAGTGAGGATTCGCCGGCGGGAGTAACAAATGAGCAGTTCTTC

J gene: TRBJ2-7
clone size: NA
D gene: TRBD2
V gene: TRBV18
CDR3 protein: CASSVSGRASYEQYF
CDR3 DNA: TGTGCCAGCTCAGTCAGCGGGAGGGCCTCCTACGAGCAGTACTTC

J gene: TRBJ1-5
clone size: few
D gene: TRBD1
V gene: TRBV28
CDR3 protein: CASSAGTGLGQPQHF
CDR3 DNA: TGTGCCAGCAGTGCCGGGACAGGTTTGGGTCAGCCCCAGCATTTT

J gene: TRBJ1-2
clone size: few
D gene: NA
V gene: TRBV7-2
CDR3 protein: CASSYPGFAKGYTF
CDR3 DNA: TGTGCCAGCAGCTATCCGGGGTTTGCGAAGGGCTACACCTTC

J gene: TRBJ2-3
clone size: NA
D gene: NA
V gene: TRBV6-1
CDR3 protein: CASSGGNTQYF
CDR3 DNA: TGTGCCAGCAGTGGAGGGAATACGCAGTATTTT

J gene: TRBJ2-5
clone size: NA
D gene: TRBD1
V gene: TRBV7-8
CDR3 protein: CASSLGAGGAGTQYF
CDR3 DNA: TGTGCCAGCAGCTTAGGAGCAGGGGGCGCTGGGACCCAGTACTTC

J gene: TRBJ1-4
clone size: few
D gene: NA
V gene: TRBV7-2
CDR3 protein: CASSLAPWGEKLFF
CDR3 DNA: TGTGCCAGCAGCTTAGCGCCTTGGGGCGAAAAACTGTTTTTT